A single sample is the source of the 13 T cell receptor beta chains below, sequenced in a study of Graves' ophthalmopathy and Graves' hyperthyroidism. The TCR beta CDR3 regions underwent amplification from RNA transcripts. A first-round RT-PCR used HTBI primers, followed by a second-round multiplex PCR. One entry per CDR3 protein, called by TCRdb with MiXCR from the multiplex PCR reads. This sample has hundreds of thousands of distinct CDR3 sequences, with about 20% found just once. Specimen: peripheral blood. Every receptor here comes from a woman under 30 with stable Graves' hyperthyroidism. Some clones in this sample may be carry-over from other donors' samples.

This clonotype was picked up a small number of times. The V call is TRBV20-1, the J call TRBJ2-2; 7 bases map to TRBD1. The CDR3 covers 13 residues. CDR1 DFQATT and CDR2 SNEGSKA come from the germline V gene (reference sequence). V was clipped by 4 bases and J by 6 bases; unmatched bases: 5. In DNA, the CDR3 is TGCAGTGCTACCCAGACAGGGTCCGGGGAGCTGTTTTTT. Protein sequence: CSATQTGSGELFF.

This clonotype was seen many times. This rearrangement joins TRBV2 to TRBJ1-1; 7 bases match TRBD1. V trimming: 6 bases; J trimming: 2 bases; junction bases outside the gene matches: 6. The CDR3 covers 14 residues. Germline loops: CDR1 SNHLY, CDR2 FYNNEI. The CDR3 region has the DNA TGTGCCAGCAGGGAGACAGGGTTCAACACTGAAGCTTTCTTT. Protein product: CASRETGFNTEAFF.

In this sample, this clonotype turned up many times. V usage is TRBV12-3 or TRBV12-4 and J usage is TRBJ1-2; D is unresolved. Trimming removed 1 base at V and 4 bases at J, with 7 bases between. The CDR3 totals 13 residues. The CDR3 here is CASSLDFGYGYTF. CDR3 coding DNA: TGTGCCAGCAGTTTAGATTTCGGCTATGGCTACACCTTC.

This rearrangement joins TRBV7-3 to TRBJ2-5; D remains unclear. V was clipped by 6 bases and J by 5 bases, with 13 bases between them. This CDR3 is 13 amino acids long. Germline V gene data show CDR1 as SGHTA and CDR2 as FQGTGA. CDR3 DNA: TGTGCCAGCAGTTTCAGTAGGACGGAGACCCAGTACTTC. Its translation: CASSFSRTETQYF.

The J gene is TRBJ1-5, the V gene TRBV6-1; no reliable D call. Trimming removed 1 base at V and 9 bases at J, with 13 bases between. The CDR3 contains 14 residues. The germline CDR1 and CDR2 sequences are MNHNS and SASEGT. CDR3: CASSEGTAPTPQHF. In DNA, the CDR3 is TGTGCCAGCAGTGAAGGGACGGCACCTACGCCCCAGCATTTT.

This clonotype showed up just a few times. The J gene is TRBJ1-1, the V gene TRBV9; D might be TRBD1 (6 bases). The CDR3 loop spans 18 amino acids. V lost 0 bases and J lost 5, with 23 bases in between. Germline V gives CDR1 SGDLS, CDR2 YYNGEE. CDR3 loop: CASSVATGTHVKGTEAFF. The CDR3 region has the DNA TGTGCCAGCAGCGTAGCTACAGGGACCCATGTCAAGGGGACTGAAGCTTTCTTT.

This clonotype was seen many times. The chain has TRBV28 and TRBJ2-6; D not resolved. The CDR3 is 14 amino acids. V lost 3 bases and J lost 2, with 5 bases in between. Germline loops: CDR1 MDHEN, CDR2 SYDVKM. The CDR3 protein is CASSFEPGANVLTF. In DNA, the CDR3 is TGTGCCAGCAGTTTTGAGCCTGGGGCCAACGTCCTGACTTTC. Full variable domain (missing parts from reference TRBV28 and TRBJ2-6): DVKVTQSSRYLVKRTGEKVFLECVQDMDHENMFWYRQDPGLGLRLIYFSYDVKMKEKGDIPEGYSVSREKKERFSLILESASTNQTSMYLCASSFEPGANVLTFGAGSRLTVL.

The rearrangement links TRBV29-1 to TRBJ2-3; the match to TRBD2 covers 8 bases. Germline trimming cut 0 bases from V and 1 base from J; bases unmatched to any gene: 15. This CDR3 has 19 amino acids. Germline values: CDR1 SQVTM, CDR2 ANQGSEA. CDR3 sequence: CSVEDLMQLTSGGTDTQYF. The CDR3 DNA follows: TGCAGCGTTGAAGATCTTATGCAGCTAACTAGCGGAGGCACAGATACGCAGTATTTT.

This clonotype was counted between two and nine times. This CDR3 is CSARAPGLNTEAFF. DNA for the CDR3: TGCAGTGCTAGAGCACCGGGACTCAACACTGAAGCTTTCTTT. The V and J genes are TRBV20-1 and TRBJ1-1, with D possibly matching TRBD1 (5 bases). Germline CDR1 and CDR2: DFQATT and SNEGSKA (reference sequence). The ends were cut back, 1 base at V and 2 bases at J, with 11 bases in the middle. The CDR3 runs to 14 residues.

Many counts were recorded for this clonotype. The J gene is TRBJ1-5, the V gene TRBV6-5; D might be TRBD1 (6 bases). Per the germline V gene, CDR1 is MNHEY and CDR2 is SVGAGI. The CDR3 extends over 13 amino acids. Trimming stripped 6 bases from V and 0 bases from J, with 6 bases between. The CDR3 DNA reads as TGTGCCAGCAGGGGACATAGCAATCAGCCCCAGCATTTT. Translation gives CASRGHSNQPQHF.

This clonotype was seen many times. This chain connects TRBV12-3 or TRBV12-4 to TRBJ1-1, with unresolved D. V was trimmed by 6 bases and J by 8 bases, leaving 13 bases between them. This CDR3 has 12 amino acids. The CDR3 sequence is CASSSDRTEAFF. The CDR3, as DNA: TGTGCCAGCAGCTCCGACCGAACAGAAGCTTTCTTT.

Ten or more counts support this clonotype. The chain is built from TRBV12-3 or TRBV12-4 and TRBJ1-5; 7 bases align to TRBD1. The CDR3 is 16 residues long. V dropped 5 bases and J dropped 2; count of bases not matched to a gene: 9. The CDR3 bases are TGTGCCAGCAGTCCGGGCCGCAGGGGGGGCAATCAGCCCCAGCATTTT. This sequence encodes CASSPGRRGGNQPQHF.

The chain employs TRBV7-2 and TRBJ2-7; a weak D match, TRBD1 (6 bases). There are 15 residues in the CDR3. Trimming shortened V by 1 base and J by 1 base, and 11 bases separated the two germline ends. Germline V gene sequence: CDR1 SGHTA, CDR2 FQGNSA. The CDR3 sequence: CASSLGAGQSYEQYF. CDR3 in DNA: TGTGCCAGCAGCTTAGGGGCCGGACAGTCCTACGAGCAGTACTTC.